The 12 T cell receptor beta chains given below trace back to one sample, sequenced in a study of blood T cell repertoires in COVID-19. Measured with immunoSEQ multiplex PCR; TCRdb has only the in-frame clones, and not every one. The sample contains tens of thousands of clones, 80% of which appear only once. Material for sequencing was peripheral blood. These TCRs come from a woman aged 65 to 85 with acute or convalescent COVID-19.

The rearrangement joins TRBV7-6 to TRBJ2-2, with 7 bases aligning to TRBD1. CDR1 is SGHVS, CDR2 FNYEAQ, per germline. This CDR3 region has 16 residues. V trimming: 0 bases; J trimming: 4 bases; junction bases outside the gene matches: 5. The CDR3 nucleotides read TGTGCCAGCAGCTTAGCAGTGACAGGGTCCACCGGGGAGCTGTTTTTT. Residues: CASSLAVTGSTGELFF.

This clone was seen a few times. In nucleotides, the CDR3 is TGTGCCAGCAGCGTTGACAGACCCCACTCTGGGGCCAACGTCCTGACTTTC. Translation: CASSVDRPHSGANVLTF. The rearrangement uses TRBV9 and TRBJ2-6; TRBD1 might be the D (5 bases). The germline CDR1 and CDR2 sequences are SGDLS and YYNGEE. V lost 2 bases to trimming and J lost 0 bases, with 12 bases between them. This CDR3 is 17 amino acids long.

This chain joins TRBV25-1 and TRBJ1-1; TRBD1 agrees at 8 bases. The germline CDR1 and CDR2 sequences are MGHDK and SYGVNS. V dropped 8 bases and J dropped 8; count of bases not matched to a gene: 22. The CDR3 sequence is 17 residues long. The DNA for the CDR3 is TGTGCCAGCGTTGGGGGAAGGACAGGGATGGTTTTAGCCGAAGCTTTCTTT. It translates to CASVGGRTGMVLAEAFF.

CDR3 DNA sequence: TGTGCCAGCAGCCTCCCAGCGACAGGGAACACAGATACGCAGTATTTT. This translates into CASSLPATGNTDTQYF. This rearrangement joins TRBV7-9 to TRBJ2-3; 7 bases map to TRBD1. The CDR3 contains 16 residues. Trimming at V came to 5 bases and at J to 2 bases, leaving 10 bases not matched to a gene. Germline lookup yields CDR1 SEHNR and CDR2 FQNEAQ (reference sequence). Based on the CDR3 plus reference TRBV7-9 and TRBJ2-3, the full variable domain is DTGVSQNPRHKITKRGQNVTFRCDPISEHNRLYWYRQTLGQGPEFLTYFQNEAQLEKSRLLSDRFSAERPKGSFSTLEIQRTEQGDSAMYLCASSLPATGNTDTQYFGPGTRLTVL.

This sequence joins TRBV5-1 and TRBJ1-4, with a tentative D call TRBD1 (6 bases). This CDR3 has 14 amino acids. The V gene lost 5 bases and the J gene lost 8 bases, with 16 bases spanning the gap. CDR1 and CDR2 (germline): SGHRS, YFSETQ. In DNA form, the CDR3 reads TGCGCCAGCAGTCACGGGACCCAGGGGGAAAAACTGTTTTTT. The encoded protein is CASSHGTQGEKLFF. The variable domain in full, with the rest retrieved from reference TRBV5-1 and TRBJ1-4, is KAGVTQTPRYLIKTRGQQVTLSCSPISGHRSVSWYQQTPGQGLQFLFEYFSETQRNKGNFPGRFSGRQFSNSRSEMNVSTLELGDSALYLCASSHGTQGEKLFFGSGTQLSVL.

This clone was found a few times. This chain uses TRBV14 with TRBJ2-4; D perhaps matches TRBD1 (5 bases). The ends were cut back, 2 bases at V and 3 bases at J, with 11 bases in the middle. The germline V gene encodes CDR1 SGHDN and CDR2 FVKESK. This CDR3 comprises 15 residues. The CDR3 here is CASSQTGHYKNIQYF. The CDR3 nucleotides read TGTGCCAGCAGCCAAACAGGACACTACAAAAACATTCAGTACTTC.

Only one count was recorded for this clone. V usage is TRBV4-1 and J usage is TRBJ2-3; D is possibly TRBD1 (6 bases). This CDR3 is 15 amino acids long. Between the trimmed V and J ends, which lost 4 bases and 1 base, there was a span of 12 bases. Germline V gene data show CDR1 as MGHRA and CDR2 as YSYEKL. CDR3 amino acids: CASSLQEGGTDTQYF. Here the CDR3 DNA reads TGCGCCAGCAGCCTCCAAGAGGGGGGCACAGATACGCAGTATTTT.

The chain links TRBV5-1 to TRBJ2-1, with 7 bases lining up with TRBD2. With V trimmed by 4 bases and J by 6 bases, 10 bases remained unmatched. CDR1 is SGHRS and CDR2 is YFSETQ in the germline V gene. The CDR3 spans 15 residues. This CDR3 is CASSVGGYGVNEQFF. As DNA, the CDR3 is TGCGCCAGCAGCGTCGGGGGGTACGGTGTCAATGAGCAGTTCTTC.

The chain joins TRBV25-1 to TRBJ1-6; no definite D call. The CDR3 has 12 amino acids. Trimming left V 7 bases short and J 5 bases short, with 6 bases between. Germline V gene lookup returns CDR1 MGHDK and CDR2 SYGVNS. The chain's CDR3 is CASNRNNSPLHF. The CDR3 DNA sequence: TGTGCCAGCAATAGAAATAATTCACCCCTCCACTTT. Combining the CDR3 with reference TRBV25-1 and TRBJ1-6 gives the whole variable domain EADIYQTPRYLVIGTGKKITLECSQTMGHDKMYWYQQDPGMELHLIHYSYGVNSTEKGDLSSESTVSRIRTEHFPLTLESARPSHTSQYLCASNRNNSPLHFGNGTRLTVT.

The rearrangement joins TRBV4-2 to TRBJ2-5, with 15 positions matching TRBD2. The CDR3 consists of 19 residues. Germline V gives CDR1 LGHNA, CDR2 YNFKEQ. V was clipped by 1 base and J by 4 bases; unmatched bases: 10. In DNA, the CDR3 is TGTGCCAGCAGCCAAGCCGGGACTAGCGGGAGGATAAGGGGAGAGACCCAGTACTTC. This gives the protein CASSQAGTSGRIRGETQYF.

This clone was counted only a few times. As DNA, the CDR3 is TGTGCCAGCAGCTTTTCCGGGGGGAACACAGATACGCAGTATTTT. Its translation is CASSFSGGNTDTQYF. The chain employs TRBV7-3 and TRBJ2-3, with 7 bases aligning to TRBD2. The CDR3 has 15 amino acids. Germline CDR1 is SGHTA and CDR2 is FQGTGA. Losses at the gene ends were 3 bases for V and 2 bases for J; bases not matched to a gene: 5.

This chain links TRBV10-1 with TRBJ2-7; 10 bases line up with TRBD1. The CDR3 runs to 14 residues. CDR1 and CDR2 (germline): WNHNN, SYGVQD (reference sequence). Trimming at V came to 1 base and at J to 4 bases, leaving 1 base not matched to a gene. This CDR3 reads CASSEWDRGYEQYF. CDR3 DNA: TGCGCCAGCAGTGAGTGGGACAGGGGATACGAGCAGTACTTC.